The rows below give T cell receptor beta chains drawn from one sample of a study of T-cell memory formation after mild COVID-19. MiXCR was run by TCRdb on the 5' RACE reads, yielding one entry per CDR3 protein. The table records approximately 100,000 distinct CDR3 sequences, over 15% of them present only once. The sequenced sample was PBMCs or a T cell subset sorted from them (not recorded which). The receptors were gathered from an adult woman who had mild COVID-19 (a few samples of this study predate the infection). Cell type and time point are not known. The CDR3 runs from the conserved cysteine through the conserved F or W. The order of the fields is D gene, clone size, V gene, CDR3 length, J gene, CDR3 DNA, CDR3 protein. A D gene is named only where the DNA matches it firmly. Some rows have no size entry. The others give once, few or many, or a class for an expanded clone.

NA	few	TRBV5-6	13	TRBJ1-1	TGTGCCAGCAGCTTTATTATGGACACTGAAGCTTTCTTT	CASSFIMDTEAFF
TRBD1	few	TRBV6-5	16	TRBJ1-1	TGTGCCAGCAGTTCAATACAGGGGGCGCAGAACACTGAAGCTTTCTTT	CASSSIQGAQNTEAFF
TRBD2	few	TRBV4-1	15	TRBJ2-3	TGCGCCAGCAGCCGTACTAGCGGGGAGGTAGATACGCAGTATTTT	CASSRTSGEVDTQYF
NA	few	TRBV2	13	TRBJ2-7	TGTGCCAGCAGACCTTACACTAACTACGAGCAGTACTTC	CASRPYTNYEQYF
TRBD1	few	TRBV7-6	16	TRBJ2-1	TGTGCCAGCAGCTCAGGGGCAGGGACAGCTGACAATGAGCAGTTCTTC	CASSSGAGTADNEQFF
NA	once	TRBV18	14	TRBJ1-1	TGTGCCAGCTCGTCTGGATGGAGGGGCACTGAAGCTTTCTTT	CASSSGWRGTEAFF
NA	NA	TRBV11-2	12	TRBJ2-1	TGTGCCAGCAGCGTCACTAGAAATGAGCAGTTCTTC	CASSVTRNEQFF
NA	few	TRBV27	13	TRBJ1-2	TGTGCCAGCAGTTTACAGGGCAACTATGGCTACACCTTC	CASSLQGNYGYTF
TRBD1	NA	TRBV9	17	TRBJ2-1	TGTGCCAGCAGCGTAGAGATGGGACAGGGGTTCTACAATGAGCAGTTCTTC	CASSVEMGQGFYNEQFF
NA	NA	TRBV4-3	15	TRBJ2-5	TGCGCCAGCAGCCAAGATTTGGATACTGGAGAGACCCAGTACTTC	CASSQDLDTGETQYF
NA	few	TRBV6-2/TRBV6-3	17	TRBJ2-2	TGTGCCAGCACTCCCCCCGCAGCGGGCGGGAACACCGGGGAGCTGTTTTTT	CASTPPAAGGNTGELFF
NA	NA	TRBV18	14	TRBJ2-1	TGTGCCAGCTCACCGGACAGCTCCTACAATGAGCAGTTCTTC	CASSPDSSYNEQFF
NA	few	TRBV27	15	TRBJ1-1	TGTGCCAGCAATAAGAGCGGGGGCCTGGGCACTGAAGCTTTCTTT	CASNKSGGLGTEAFF
NA	few	TRBV7-6	18	TRBJ2-3	TGTGCCAGCAGCTTGGAACCGGGGACCCGGGTTGACACAGATACGCAGTATTTT	CASSLEPGTRVDTDTQYF
TRBD1	few	TRBV28	16	TRBJ2-7	TGTGCCAGCAGCCCTGGGCCGGTGACAGGGTTCTACGAGCAGTACTTC	CASSPGPVTGFYEQYF
NA	NA	TRBV20-1	13	TRBJ2-2	TGCAGTGCTAGAGTTAGGGACACCGGGGAGCTGTTTTTT	CSARVRDTGELFF
NA	once	TRBV24-1	16	TRBJ2-3	TGTGCCACCAGTGACCGTGACAGGATTAGCACAGATACGCAGTATTTT	CATSDRDRISTDTQYF
NA	NA	TRBV5-1	13	TRBJ2-1	TGCGCCAGCAGCTTGGTTGGAGACAATGAGCAGTTCTTC	CASSLVGDNEQFF
TRBD1	few	TRBV20-1	15	TRBJ2-3	TGCAGTGCTAAATACTCAGGGGGCGCCATAGATACGCAGTATTTT	CSAKYSGGAIDTQYF
TRBD2	NA	TRBV20-1	17	TRBJ2-7	TGCAGTGCTAGAGATCAGGAAGGAATAGCGGGGCCCTACGAGCAGTACTTC	CSARDQEGIAGPYEQYF
NA	NA	TRBV30	13	TRBJ1-1	TGTGCCTGGAGCTGGTGGGGGGACACTGAAGCTTTCTTT	CAWSWWGDTEAFF
NA	NA	TRBV6-6	12	TRBJ2-1	TGTGCCAGCAGTTACCCCTATGATGAGCAGTTCTTC	CASSYPYDEQFF
NA	NA	TRBV11-2	15	TRBJ1-1	TGTGCCAGCAGCTTAGATAGGCGCCTCGGAACTGAAGCTTTCTTT	CASSLDRRLGTEAFF
NA	NA	TRBV12-3/TRBV12-4	13	TRBJ2-2	TGTGCCAGCAGCACCGGGGGCCCCGGGGAGCTGTTTTTT	CASSTGGPGELFF
TRBD1	NA	TRBV24-1	13	TRBJ1-2	TGTGCCACCAGCCCTAACAGGGGCCATGGCTACACCTTC	CATSPNRGHGYTF
TRBD2	NA	TRBV3-1	15	TRBJ2-5	TGTGCCAGCAGCCAAGGGAATAGCGGGACAGAGACCCAGTACTTC	CASSQGNSGTETQYF
TRBD2	few	TRBV11-2	18	TRBJ2-1	TGTGCCAGCAGCTTAGATATCGTCAGCGGGAGGGCCTACAATGAGCAGTTCTTC	CASSLDIVSGRAYNEQFF
NA	NA	TRBV20-1	16	TRBJ2-3	TGCAGTGCTAGAGATGGGTACACCTCTTCCACAGATACGCAGTATTTT	CSARDGYTSSTDTQYF
TRBD1	NA	TRBV12-3/TRBV12-4	14	TRBJ2-7	TGTGCCAGCAATGCCGGGACAGGGGTTGGAGAGCAGTACTTC	CASNAGTGVGEQYF
NA	few	TRBV20-1	17	TRBJ1-6	TGCAGTGCTAGAGAAGCCCCAGATAAATCATTTAATTCACCCCTCCACTTT	CSAREAPDKSFNSPLHF
NA	once	TRBV7-9	11	TRBJ2-2	TGTGCCAGTGAACGCGCCGGGGAGCTGTTTTTT	CASERAGELFF
NA	few	TRBV12-5	15	TRBJ1-2	TGTGCTAGTGGTTTGGGGGGCGCGTTTAGCTATGGCTACACCTTC	CASGLGGAFSYGYTF
NA	few	TRBV9	12	TRBJ2-1	TGTGCCAGCAGCTCCGGGGCGGGTGAGCAGTTCTTC	CASSSGAGEQFF
NA	NA	TRBV27	18	TRBJ1-2	TGTGCCAGCAGTCCAATAGGGGCGTTGGTCGTATTGGACTATGGCTACACCTTC	CASSPIGALVVLDYGYTF
NA	few	TRBV3-1	13	TRBJ2-3	TGTGCCAGCAGCCAAGTAAAAGCAGATACGCAGTATTTT	CASSQVKADTQYF
NA	once	TRBV5-6	19	TRBJ1-1	TGTGCCAGCAGCCCGGGGTGGGGGCAGGGTCTAACCTCGAACACTGAGGCTTTCTTT	CASSPGWGQGLTSNTEAFF
NA	few	TRBV25-1	13	TRBJ1-2	TGTGCCAGCAGTGTAGGACAGTCCTATGGCTACACCTTC	CASSVGQSYGYTF
TRBD2	NA	TRBV20-1	14	TRBJ2-7	TGCAGTGCCCCGGGACTAGCGGGAGGATACGAGCAGTACTTC	CSAPGLAGGYEQYF
NA	NA	TRBV2	14	TRBJ1-6	TGTGCCAGCATGGTCCGGGGGGATATGACACCCCTCCACTTT	CASMVRGDMTPLHF
TRBD2	NA	TRBV7-6	15	TRBJ2-3	TGTGCCAGCAGCTTTTTGGGGGGGACGACAGATACGCAGTATTTT	CASSFLGGTTDTQYF
TRBD1	few	TRBV29-1	15	TRBJ1-1	TGCAGCGTTGTTAAGGCAGGGGGGTTTGTCGATGAAGCTTTCTTT	CSVVKAGGFVDEAFF
TRBD2	NA	TRBV29-1	14	TRBJ2-1	TGCAGCGTCGGGTCTAGCGGGAGGGCCCATGAGCAGTTCTTC	CSVGSSGRAHEQFF
NA	few	TRBV6-2/TRBV6-3	12	TRBJ2-7	TGTGCCAGCATGAAGAGCAGCTCCGAGCAGTACTTC	CASMKSSSEQYF
NA	NA	TRBV15	15	TRBJ2-7	TGTGCCACCAGCAGAGATCCCGAAAGCTCCTACGAGCAGTACTTC	CATSRDPESSYEQYF
TRBD2	NA	TRBV29-1	15	TRBJ2-7	TGCAGCGTTGTCTTAGCGGGCGATCAAACCTACGAGCAGTACTTC	CSVVLAGDQTYEQYF
TRBD1	few	TRBV7-2	15	TRBJ1-1	TGTGCCAGCAGCCCCGACAGGGGGCCGAACACTGAAGCTTTCTTT	CASSPDRGPNTEAFF
NA	few	TRBV4-1	16	TRBJ2-2	TGCGCCAGCAGCCAAATTCCGGGCTCGGGCACCGGGGAGCTGTTTTTT	CASSQIPGSGTGELFF
NA	few	TRBV7-8	15	TRBJ2-5	TGTGCCAGCAGCTCTAGTTCAGGGTTTAGGGAGACCCAGTACTTC	CASSSSSGFRETQYF
TRBD2	NA	TRBV20-1	13	TRBJ2-7	TGCAGTGCTAGATCCGCCAGCGGGAGCGAGCAGTACTTC	CSARSASGSEQYF
NA	few	TRBV5-1	17	TRBJ2-2	TGCGCCAGCAGCTTCCCAAGACTAGGGATCGGGACCGGGGAGCTGTTTTTT	CASSFPRLGIGTGELFF
NA	few	TRBV6-7	17	TRBJ1-3	TGTGCCAGCAGTGCAACTTCCGGGAGCCAGCCTGGAAACACCATATATTTT	CASSATSGSQPGNTIYF
NA	NA	TRBV4-1	15	TRBJ2-5	TGCGCCAGCAGCCAAGATAGGAGGGGATCGGAGACCCAGTACTTC	CASSQDRRGSETQYF
NA	once	TRBV4-1	14	TRBJ2-7	TGCGCCAGCAGCCAACTCGCAGGACCGGGAGAGCAGTACTTC	CASSQLAGPGEQYF
TRBD1	NA	TRBV6-5	17	TRBJ1-1	TGTGCCAGCAGTTACTCCACCCCGACAGGGGGAAACACTGAAGCTTTCTTT	CASSYSTPTGGNTEAFF
NA	few	TRBV7-6	17	TRBJ2-3	TGTGCCAGCAGCTTATTCTCGCAACTAGCCCTCGGGGATACGCAGTATTTT	CASSLFSQLALGDTQYF